The clone carrying this T cell receptor (beta chain) was recorded once. This sample is part of a study of blood T cell repertoires in COVID-19. Whole-study context: Sites in the United States, Italy and Spain provided acute and convalescent COVID-19 samples. PBMCs, B-cell-depleted T cells, or T cells provided the cDNA or gDNA that made up the material.

V lost 0 bases, J lost 10 bases, and 11 bases lay in between. The CDR3 sequence is 13 residues long. Germline assignment: CDR1 SGHRS and CDR2 YFSETQ. In the authors' methods: Amplified reference gene primers provided the basis for estimating nucleated cell counts. Only in-frame clones appear in the TCRdb table, and some are missing; sequencing was by immunoSEQ multiplex PCR. V, J and clone size are taken as reported in that table, and D and trimming were inferred from the DNA itself. The sample holds fewer than 120,000 clones, 88% seen once. The chain is built from TRBV5-1 and TRBJ1-5, with TRBD1 as a possible D gene (5 bases). The TCR sequence derives from a woman aged 50 to 60 with acute or convalescent COVID-19. The sequencing input was peripheral blood. The CDR3, as DNA: TGCGCCAGCAGCTTGGAGGGGATTCAACCCCAGCATTTT. Amino acid sequence: CASSLEGIQPQHF.